The rows below give T cell receptor beta chains drawn from one sample of a study of shared clonotypes between healthy human individuals. Sequenced by immunoSEQ multiplex PCR; TCRdb stores in-frame clones only, minus some. The sample has approximately 1.5 million clones, roughly 98% seen once. The sequenced sample was naive CD4+ T cells sorted from blood. The receptor set was obtained from a man aged 25-40 years in good health. The CDR3 runs from the conserved cysteine through the conserved F or W. A D gene is named only where the DNA matches it firmly. Where a row states a size, it is once, few, many or the class of an expanded clone; other rows omit it.

cdr3_nt,cdr3_aa,d_call,clone_size,v_call,j_call
TGTGCCAGCGGGGGATACGGCGAGCAGTACTTC,CASGGYGEQYF,-,-,TRBV7-9,TRBJ2-7
TGTGCCAGCAGCTTGGGGGGACAGGGACAAGAGACCCAGTACTTC,CASSLGGQGQETQYF,TRBD1,-,TRBV5-6,TRBJ2-5
TGCGCCAGCAGCCAAGATAATATAGCGGGAGGGTTTTACAATGAGCAGTTCTTC,CASSQDNIAGGFYNEQFF,TRBD2,once,TRBV4-1,TRBJ2-1
TGTGCCAGCAGTATACTAGATACGCAGTATTTT,CASSILDTQYF,-,-,TRBV2,TRBJ2-3
TGCGCCAGCAGCTTTGGAATAGAACGACTAGCGGGGAACACCGGGGAGCTGTTTTTT,CASSFGIERLAGNTGELFF,TRBD2,-,TRBV5-1,TRBJ2-2
TGCGCCAGCAGCACCCTTGCCAGGGGCGCAGATACGCAGTATTTT,CASSTLARGADTQYF,-,-,TRBV5-1,TRBJ2-3
TGCGCCAGCAGCTTGCTCGGGACAGGGTCCTCCTACGAGCAGTACTTC,CASSLLGTGSSYEQYF,TRBD1,-,TRBV5-1,TRBJ2-7
TGTGCCAGCAGCGCCTCCGGGACAGGGGGCCCGATCTACAATGAGCAGTTCTTC,CASSASGTGGPIYNEQFF,TRBD1,-,TRBV9,TRBJ2-1
TGTGCCAGCAGTTTACTAGGGACAGGAGGCTACACCTTC,CASSLLGTGGYTF,TRBD1,-,TRBV28,TRBJ1-2
TGTGCCAGCAGCTACACTAGCGGGAGTCCCCACGAGCAGTACTTC,CASSYTSGSPHEQYF,TRBD2,-,TRBV7-6,TRBJ2-7
TGCGCCAGCAGTGATCGCGGGACAGGGATTCAGTACTTC,CASSDRGTGIQYF,TRBD1,-,TRBV10-1,TRBJ2-7
TGTGCCAGCAGCTTTCGGACAGACTCACTTGGCTACACCTTC,CASSFRTDSLGYTF,-,once,TRBV5-8,TRBJ1-2
TGTGCCAGCAGCGTAGGGAGAGACTCTGGAAACACCATATATTTT,CASSVGRDSGNTIYF,-,-,TRBV9,TRBJ1-3
TGTGCCAGCTCATTACTTGGACCCGAAAAACTGTTTTTT,CASSLLGPEKLFF,-,-,TRBV18,TRBJ1-4
TGTGCCAGCAGCCCGCAGGGATCTTGGTACAATGAGCAGTTCTTC,CASSPQGSWYNEQFF,-,-,TRBV7-8,TRBJ2-1
TGTGCCAGCAGCGGGACAGGGGGCTTTGGTGAGCAGTTCTTC,CASSGTGGFGEQFF,TRBD1,-,TRBV2,TRBJ2-1
TGTGCCAGCAGCTTAGGGTTGAGAGGGGGTAACTATGGCTACACCTTC,CASSLGLRGGNYGYTF,-,-,TRBV11-2,TRBJ1-2
TGTGCCAGCAGACTAGCGGGAAATAACTACGAGCAGTACTTC,CASRLAGNNYEQYF,TRBD2,-,TRBV6-5,TRBJ2-7
TGCGCCAGCAGCGCCCCCGAGGGGTACGAGCAGTACTTC,CASSAPEGYEQYF,-,-,TRBV5-1,TRBJ2-7
TGTGCCACCTATTCCGGACAGGGTGGCCACGAGCAGTACTTC,CATYSGQGGHEQYF,TRBD1,-,TRBV28,TRBJ2-7
TGCGCCAGTCAACCCGGACTGCACAATCAGCCCCAGCATTTT,CASQPGLHNQPQHF,-,-,TRBV10-2,TRBJ1-5
TGCGCCAGCAGCCATCCGGAGGGACGCCAAGAGACCCAGTACTTC,CASSHPEGRQETQYF,-,-,TRBV5-1,TRBJ2-5
TGCGCCAGCAGTGAACGGGAGGGAGCTGAAGCTTTCTTT,CASSEREGAEAFF,-,few,TRBV10-1,TRBJ1-1
TGTGCCAGCAGCTTGAGAGTGACAGGAGTGAACACCGGGGAGCTGTTTTTT,CASSLRVTGVNTGELFF,-,-,TRBV5-6,TRBJ2-2
TGTGCCAGCAGCGTAGGATGGACGGCGAACACTGAAGCTTTCTTT,CASSVGWTANTEAFF,-,-,TRBV9,TRBJ1-1
TGTGCCGACTATGTAGGGGGCGTGTTTTGTCGTTGCGAGCAGTACTTC,CADYVGGVFCRCEQYF,TRBD1,-,TRBV19,TRBJ2-7